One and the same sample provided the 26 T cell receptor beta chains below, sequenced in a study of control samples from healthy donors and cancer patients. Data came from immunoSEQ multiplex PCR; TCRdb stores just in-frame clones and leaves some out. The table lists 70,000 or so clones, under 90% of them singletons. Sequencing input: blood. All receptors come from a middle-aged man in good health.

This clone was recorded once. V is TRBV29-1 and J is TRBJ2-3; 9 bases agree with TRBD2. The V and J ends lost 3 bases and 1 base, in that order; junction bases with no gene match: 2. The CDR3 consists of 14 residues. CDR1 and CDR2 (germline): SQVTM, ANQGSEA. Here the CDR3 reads CSVDEREGTDTQYF. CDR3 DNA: TGCAGCGTTGATGAGCGGGAGGGCACAGATACGCAGTATTTT.

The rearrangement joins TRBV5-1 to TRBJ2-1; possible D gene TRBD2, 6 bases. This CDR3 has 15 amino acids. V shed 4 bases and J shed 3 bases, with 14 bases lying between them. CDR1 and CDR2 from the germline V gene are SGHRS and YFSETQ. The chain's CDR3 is CASSPAEGYYNEQFF. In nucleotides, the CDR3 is TGCGCCAGCAGCCCCGCGGAGGGGTACTACAATGAGCAGTTCTTC.

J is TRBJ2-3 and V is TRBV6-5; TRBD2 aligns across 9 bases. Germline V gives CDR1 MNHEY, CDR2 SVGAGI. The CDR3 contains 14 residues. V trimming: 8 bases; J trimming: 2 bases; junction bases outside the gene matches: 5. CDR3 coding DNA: TGTGCCAGCGGGTTAGCGGGGGCCACAGATACGCAGTATTTT. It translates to CASGLAGATDTQYF.

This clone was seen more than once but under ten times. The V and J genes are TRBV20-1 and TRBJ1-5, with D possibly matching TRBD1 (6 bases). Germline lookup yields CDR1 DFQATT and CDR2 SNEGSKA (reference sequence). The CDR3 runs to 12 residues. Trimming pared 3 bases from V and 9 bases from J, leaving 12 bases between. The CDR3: CSASGGATPQHF. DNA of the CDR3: TGCAGTGCTAGTGGGGGGGCAACGCCCCAGCATTTT.

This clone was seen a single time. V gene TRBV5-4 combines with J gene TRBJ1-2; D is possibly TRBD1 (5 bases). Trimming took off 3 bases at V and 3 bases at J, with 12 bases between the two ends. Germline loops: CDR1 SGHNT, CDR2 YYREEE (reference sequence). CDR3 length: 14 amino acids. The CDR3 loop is CASSSAVGDYGYTF. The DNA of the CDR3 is TGTGCCAGCAGCTCGGCGGTAGGGGACTATGGCTACACCTTC.

The CDR3 protein is CASSFSGGGGNTEAFF. CDR3 nucleotide sequence: TGTGCCAGCAGTTTCTCGGGGGGTGGGGGGAACACTGAAGCTTTCTTT. The rearrangement joins TRBV28 to TRBJ1-1, with D perhaps TRBD1 (5 bases). Germline V gene data show CDR1 as MDHEN and CDR2 as SYDVKM. This CDR3 is 16 amino acids long. The V end was cut by 3 bases, the J end by 1 base, with 15 bases between.

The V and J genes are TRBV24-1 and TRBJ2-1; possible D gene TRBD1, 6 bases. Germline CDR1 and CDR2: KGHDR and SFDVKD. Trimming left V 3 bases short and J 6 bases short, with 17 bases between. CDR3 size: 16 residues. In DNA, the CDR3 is TGTGCCACCAGTGATACGACAGGATTCGGGCCCAATGAGCAGTTCTTC. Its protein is CATSDTTGFGPNEQFF.

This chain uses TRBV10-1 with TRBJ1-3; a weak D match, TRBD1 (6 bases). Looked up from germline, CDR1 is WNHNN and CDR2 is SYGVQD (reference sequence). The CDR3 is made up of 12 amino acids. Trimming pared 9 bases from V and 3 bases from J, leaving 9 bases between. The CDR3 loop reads CARGANGNTIYF. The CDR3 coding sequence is TGCGCCAGGGGGGCGAATGGAAACACCATATATTTT.

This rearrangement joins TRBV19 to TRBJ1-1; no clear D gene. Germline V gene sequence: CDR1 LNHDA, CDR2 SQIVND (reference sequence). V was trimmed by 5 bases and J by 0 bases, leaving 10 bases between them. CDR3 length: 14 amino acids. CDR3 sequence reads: CASSQDTMNTEAFF. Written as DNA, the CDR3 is TGTGCCAGTAGTCAAGACACGATGAACACTGAAGCTTTCTTT.

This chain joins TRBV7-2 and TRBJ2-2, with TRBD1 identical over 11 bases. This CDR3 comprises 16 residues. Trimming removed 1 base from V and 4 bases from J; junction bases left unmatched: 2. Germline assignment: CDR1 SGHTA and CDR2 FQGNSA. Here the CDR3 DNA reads TGTGCCAGCAGCTTAGTTGGGACAGGGGGCACCGGGGAGCTGTTTTTT. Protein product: CASSLVGTGGTGELFF.

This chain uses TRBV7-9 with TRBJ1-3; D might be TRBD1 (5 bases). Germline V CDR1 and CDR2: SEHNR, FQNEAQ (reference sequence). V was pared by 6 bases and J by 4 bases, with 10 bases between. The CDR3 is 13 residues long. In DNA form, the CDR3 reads TGTGCCAGCAGTCAGGGATCCGGAAACACCATATATTTT. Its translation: CASSQGSGNTIYF. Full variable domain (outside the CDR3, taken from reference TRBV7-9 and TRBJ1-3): DTGVSQNPRHKITKRGQNVTFRCDPISEHNRLYWYRQTLGQGPEFLTYFQNEAQLEKSRLLSDRFSAERPKGSFSTLEIQRTEQGDSAMYLCASSQGSGNTIYFGEGSWLTVV.

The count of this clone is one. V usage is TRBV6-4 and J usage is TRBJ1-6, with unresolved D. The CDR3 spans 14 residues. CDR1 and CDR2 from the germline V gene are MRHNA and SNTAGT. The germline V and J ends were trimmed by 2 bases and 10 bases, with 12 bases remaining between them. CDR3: CASSDSSKASPLHF. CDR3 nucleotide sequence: TGTGCCAGCAGTGACAGTTCAAAAGCCTCACCCCTCCACTTT.

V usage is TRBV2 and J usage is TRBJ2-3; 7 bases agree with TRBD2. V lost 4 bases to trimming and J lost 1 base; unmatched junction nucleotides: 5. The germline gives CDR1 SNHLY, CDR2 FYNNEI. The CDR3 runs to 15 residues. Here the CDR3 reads CASSVYGRGTDTQYF. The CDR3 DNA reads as TGTGCCAGCAGTGTTTATGGGAGGGGCACAGATACGCAGTATTTT. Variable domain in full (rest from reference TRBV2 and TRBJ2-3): EPEVTQTPSHQVTQMGQEVILRCVPISNHLYFYWYRQILGQKVEFLVSFYNNEISEKSEIFDDQFSVERPDGSNFTLKIRSTKLEDSAMYFCASSVYGRGTDTQYFGPGTRLTVL.

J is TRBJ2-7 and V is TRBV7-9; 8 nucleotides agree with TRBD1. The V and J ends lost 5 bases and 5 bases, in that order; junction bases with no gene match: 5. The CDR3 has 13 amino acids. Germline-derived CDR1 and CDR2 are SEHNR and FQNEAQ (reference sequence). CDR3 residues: CASSRPGGNEQYF. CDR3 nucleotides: TGTGCCAGCAGCAGGCCAGGGGGCAACGAGCAGTACTTC.

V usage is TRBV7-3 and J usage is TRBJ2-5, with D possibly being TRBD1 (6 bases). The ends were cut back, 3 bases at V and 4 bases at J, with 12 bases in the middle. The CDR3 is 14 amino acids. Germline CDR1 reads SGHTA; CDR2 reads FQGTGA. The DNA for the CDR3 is TGTGCCAGCAGCTTGGTGGACAGAAGAGAGACCCAGTACTTC. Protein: CASSLVDRRETQYF.

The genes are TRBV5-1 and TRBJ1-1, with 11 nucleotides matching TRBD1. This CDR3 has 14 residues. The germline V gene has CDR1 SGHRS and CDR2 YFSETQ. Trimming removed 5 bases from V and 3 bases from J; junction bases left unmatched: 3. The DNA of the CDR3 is TGCGCCAGCAGGAGGGACAGGGGGGACACTGAAGCTTTCTTT. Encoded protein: CASRRDRGDTEAFF.

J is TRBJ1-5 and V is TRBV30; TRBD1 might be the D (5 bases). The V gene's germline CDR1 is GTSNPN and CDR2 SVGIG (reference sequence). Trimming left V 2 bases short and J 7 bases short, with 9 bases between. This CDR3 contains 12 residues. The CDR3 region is CAWSFGGQPQHF. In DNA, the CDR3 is TGTGCCTGGAGTTTCGGGGGACAGCCCCAGCATTTT.

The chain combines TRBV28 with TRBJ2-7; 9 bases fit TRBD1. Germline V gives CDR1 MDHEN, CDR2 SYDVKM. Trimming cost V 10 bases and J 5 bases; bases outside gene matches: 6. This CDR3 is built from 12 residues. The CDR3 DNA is TGTGCCATCCGGACAGGGGTAAACGAGCAGTACTTC. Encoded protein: CAIRTGVNEQYF.

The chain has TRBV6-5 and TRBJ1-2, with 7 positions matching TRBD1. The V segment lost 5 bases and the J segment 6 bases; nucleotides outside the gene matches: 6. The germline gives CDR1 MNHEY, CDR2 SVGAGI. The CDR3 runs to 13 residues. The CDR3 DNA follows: TGTGCCAGCAGTAGACTTCAGGGGGATGGCTACACCTTC. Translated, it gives CASSRLQGDGYTF.

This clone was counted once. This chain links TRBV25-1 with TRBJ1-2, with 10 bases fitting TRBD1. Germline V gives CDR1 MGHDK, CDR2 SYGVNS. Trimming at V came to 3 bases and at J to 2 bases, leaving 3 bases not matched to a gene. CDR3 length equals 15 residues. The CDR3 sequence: CASSETGGMNYGYTF. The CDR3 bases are TGTGCCAGCAGTGAGACAGGGGGCATGAACTATGGCTACACCTTC.

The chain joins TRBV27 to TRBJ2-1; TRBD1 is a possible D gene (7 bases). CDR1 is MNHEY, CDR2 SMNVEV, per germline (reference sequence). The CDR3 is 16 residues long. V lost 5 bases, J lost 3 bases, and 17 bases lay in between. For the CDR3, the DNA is TGTGCCAGCAGTCCCTATCAGGGGGGTTTCTACAATGAGCAGTTCTTC. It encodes CASSPYQGGFYNEQFF.

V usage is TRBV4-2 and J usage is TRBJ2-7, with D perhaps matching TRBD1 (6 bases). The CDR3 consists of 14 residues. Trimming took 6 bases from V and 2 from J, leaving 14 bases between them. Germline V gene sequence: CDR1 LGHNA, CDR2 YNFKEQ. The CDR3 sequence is CASSLGTRTYEQYF. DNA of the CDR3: TGTGCCAGCAGTTTGGGGACACGTACCTACGAGCAGTACTTC.

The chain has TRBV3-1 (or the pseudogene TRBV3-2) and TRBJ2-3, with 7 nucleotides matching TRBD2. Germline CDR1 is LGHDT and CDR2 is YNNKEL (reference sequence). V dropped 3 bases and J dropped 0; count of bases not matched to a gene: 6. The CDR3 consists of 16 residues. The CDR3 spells CASSHGLVSSTDTQYF. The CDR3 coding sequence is TGTGCCAGCAGCCATGGACTAGTTTCTAGCACAGATACGCAGTATTTT.

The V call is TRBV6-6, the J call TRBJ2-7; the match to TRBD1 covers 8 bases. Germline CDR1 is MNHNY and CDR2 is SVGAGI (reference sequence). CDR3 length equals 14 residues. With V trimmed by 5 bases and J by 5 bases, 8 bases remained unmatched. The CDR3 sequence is CASSRPTGENEQYF. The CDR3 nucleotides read TGTGCCAGCAGTCGGCCGACAGGGGAGAACGAGCAGTACTTC.

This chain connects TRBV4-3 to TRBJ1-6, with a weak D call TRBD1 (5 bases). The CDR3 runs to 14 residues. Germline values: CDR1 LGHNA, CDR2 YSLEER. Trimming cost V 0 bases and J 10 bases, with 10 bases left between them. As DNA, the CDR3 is TGCGCCAGCAGCCAAGACGTCGGGGACTCACCCCTCCACTTT. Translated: CASSQDVGDSPLHF.

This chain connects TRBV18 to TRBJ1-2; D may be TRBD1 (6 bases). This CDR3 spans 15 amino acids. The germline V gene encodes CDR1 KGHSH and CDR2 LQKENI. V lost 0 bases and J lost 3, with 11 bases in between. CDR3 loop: CASSPPSSGDYGYTF. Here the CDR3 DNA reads TGTGCCAGCTCACCACCATCATCAGGGGACTATGGCTACACCTTC. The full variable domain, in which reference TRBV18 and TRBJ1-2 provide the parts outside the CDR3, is NAGVMQNPRHLVRRRGQEARLRCSPMKGHSHVYWYRQLPEEGLKFMVYLQKENIIDESGMPKERFSAEFPKEGPSILRIQQVVRGDSAAYFCASSPPSSGDYGYTFGSGTRLTVV.